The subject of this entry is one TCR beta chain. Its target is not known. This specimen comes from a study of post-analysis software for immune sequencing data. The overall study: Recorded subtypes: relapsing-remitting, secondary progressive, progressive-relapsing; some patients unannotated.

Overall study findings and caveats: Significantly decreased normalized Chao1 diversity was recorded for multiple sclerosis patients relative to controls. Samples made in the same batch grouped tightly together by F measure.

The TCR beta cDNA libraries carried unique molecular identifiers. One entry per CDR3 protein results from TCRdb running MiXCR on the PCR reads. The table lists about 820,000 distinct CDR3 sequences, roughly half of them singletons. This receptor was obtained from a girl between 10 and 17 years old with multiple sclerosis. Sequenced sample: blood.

CDR3 DNA: TGTGCCAGCAGCTCCCAGACAGGGGCCTCCACGGAGCAGTACTTC. It translates to CASSSQTGASTEQYF. The rearrangement joins TRBV7-2 to TRBJ2-5; 8 positions match TRBD1. There are 15 residues in the CDR3. Germline trimming cut 4 bases from V and 11 bases from J; bases unmatched to any gene: 15. Per germline, CDR1 SGHTA and CDR2 FQGNSA.